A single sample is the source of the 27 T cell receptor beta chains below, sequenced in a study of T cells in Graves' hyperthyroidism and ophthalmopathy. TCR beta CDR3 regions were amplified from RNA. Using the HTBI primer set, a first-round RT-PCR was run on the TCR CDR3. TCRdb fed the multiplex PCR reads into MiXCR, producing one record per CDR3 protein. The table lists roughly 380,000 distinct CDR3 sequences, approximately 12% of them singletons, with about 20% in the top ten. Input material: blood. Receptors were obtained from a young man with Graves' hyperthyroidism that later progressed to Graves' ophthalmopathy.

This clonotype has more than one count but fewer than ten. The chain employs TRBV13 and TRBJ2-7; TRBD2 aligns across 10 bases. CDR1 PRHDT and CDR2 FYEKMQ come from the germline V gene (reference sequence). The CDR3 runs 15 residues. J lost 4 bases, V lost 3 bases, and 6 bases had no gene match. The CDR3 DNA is TGTGCCAGCAGCTTCCCTAGCGGGGGTGGGTACGAGCAGTACTTC. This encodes CASSFPSGGGYEQYF.

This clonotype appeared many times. DNA for the CDR3: TGTGCCAGCACCGCATACAATGAGCAGTTCTTC. This gives the protein CASTAYNEQFF. The chain combines TRBV11-3 with TRBJ2-1; D remains ambiguous. The CDR3 contains 11 residues. Germline-derived CDR1 and CDR2 are SGHNT and YENEEA. Trimming shortened V by 7 bases and J by 4 bases, and 5 bases separated the two germline ends.

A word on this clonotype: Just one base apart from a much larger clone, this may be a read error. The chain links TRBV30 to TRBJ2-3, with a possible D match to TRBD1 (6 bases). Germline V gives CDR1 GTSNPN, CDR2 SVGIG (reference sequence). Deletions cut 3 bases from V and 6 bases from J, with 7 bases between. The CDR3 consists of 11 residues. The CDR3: CAWSDRDTQYF. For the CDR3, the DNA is TGTGCCTGGAGCGACAGGGATACGCAGTATTTT.

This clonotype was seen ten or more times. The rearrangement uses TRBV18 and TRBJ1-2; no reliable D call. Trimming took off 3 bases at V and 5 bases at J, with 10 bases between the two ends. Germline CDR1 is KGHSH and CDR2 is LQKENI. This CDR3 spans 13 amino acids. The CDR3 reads CASSPDKKYGYTF. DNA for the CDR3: TGTGCCAGCTCACCTGACAAGAAGTATGGCTACACCTTC.

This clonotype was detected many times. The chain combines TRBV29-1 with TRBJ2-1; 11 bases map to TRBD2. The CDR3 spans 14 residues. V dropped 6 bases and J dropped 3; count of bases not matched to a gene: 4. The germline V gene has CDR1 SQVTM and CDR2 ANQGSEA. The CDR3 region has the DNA TGCAGCGTCCCGGGACTAGCGGTCTACAATGAGCAGTTCTTC. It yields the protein CSVPGLAVYNEQFF.

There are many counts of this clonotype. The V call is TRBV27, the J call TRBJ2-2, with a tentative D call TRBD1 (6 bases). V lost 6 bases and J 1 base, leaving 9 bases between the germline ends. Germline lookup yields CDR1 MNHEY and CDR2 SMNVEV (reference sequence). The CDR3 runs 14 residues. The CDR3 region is CASRGRGNTGELFF. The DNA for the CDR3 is TGTGCCAGCAGAGGCAGGGGGAACACCGGGGAGCTGTTTTTT.

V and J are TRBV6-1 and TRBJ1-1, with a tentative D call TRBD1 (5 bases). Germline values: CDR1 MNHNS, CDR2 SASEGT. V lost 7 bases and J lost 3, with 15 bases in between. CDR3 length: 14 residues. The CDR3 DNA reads TGTGCCAGCACCGACTTCCTGGGGGACACTGAAGCTTTCTTT. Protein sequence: CASTDFLGDTEAFF.

The CDR3 sequence is CASSTYRGTQFF. CDR3 DNA sequence: TGTGCCAGCAGCACATACAGGGGTACCCAGTTCTTC. The chain couples TRBV7-9 to TRBJ2-1; 7 bases fit TRBD1. CDR3 length: 12 residues. Germline V gene data show CDR1 as SEHNR and CDR2 as FQNEAQ (reference sequence). V lost 5 bases and J lost 13; bases outside the gene matches: 8.

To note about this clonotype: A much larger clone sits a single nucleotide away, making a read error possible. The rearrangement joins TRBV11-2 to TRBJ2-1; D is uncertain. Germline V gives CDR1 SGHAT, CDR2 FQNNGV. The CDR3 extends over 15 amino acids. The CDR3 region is CAGSLEFLSYNEQFF. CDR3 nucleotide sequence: TGTGCCGGCAGCTTAGAGTTCCTCTCCTACAATGAGCAGTTCTTC.

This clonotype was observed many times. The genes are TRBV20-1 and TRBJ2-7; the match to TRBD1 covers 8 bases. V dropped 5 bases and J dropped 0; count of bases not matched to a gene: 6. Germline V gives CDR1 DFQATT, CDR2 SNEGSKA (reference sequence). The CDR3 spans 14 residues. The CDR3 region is CSASGTGSSYEQYF. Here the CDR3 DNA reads TGCAGTGCTTCGGGGACAGGCAGCTCCTACGAGCAGTACTTC.

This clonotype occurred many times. DNA of the CDR3: TGTGCCAGCAGTTACTGGGAGAGGGAGGGCTACACCTTC. Residues: CASSYWEREGYTF. This sequence joins TRBV6-5 and TRBJ1-2; the D is unclear. Germline CDR1 is MNHEY and CDR2 is SVGAGI. The CDR3 length is 13 residues. V lost 1 base and J lost 8, with 11 bases in between.

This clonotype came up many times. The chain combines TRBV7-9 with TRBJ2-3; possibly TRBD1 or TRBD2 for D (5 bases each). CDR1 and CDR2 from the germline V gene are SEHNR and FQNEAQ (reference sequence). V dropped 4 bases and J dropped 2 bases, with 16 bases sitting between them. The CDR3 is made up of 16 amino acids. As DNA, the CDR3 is TGTGCCAGCAGCTCAGGCCTTCAGGGACCCACAGATACGCAGTATTTT. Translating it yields CASSSGLQGPTDTQYF.

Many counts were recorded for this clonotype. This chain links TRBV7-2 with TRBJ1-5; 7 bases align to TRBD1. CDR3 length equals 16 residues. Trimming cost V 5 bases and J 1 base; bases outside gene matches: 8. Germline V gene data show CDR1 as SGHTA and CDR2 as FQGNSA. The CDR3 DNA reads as TGTGCCAGCAGCCTCATGACAGGGATAAGCAATCAGCCCCAGCATTTT. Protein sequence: CASSLMTGISNQPQHF. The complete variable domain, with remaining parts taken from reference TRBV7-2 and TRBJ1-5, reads GAGVSQSPSNKVTEKGKDVELRCDPISGHTALYWYRQSLGQGLEFLIYFQGNSAPDKSGLPSDRFSAERTGGSVSTLTIQRTQQEDSAVYLCASSLMTGISNQPQHFGDGTRLSIL.

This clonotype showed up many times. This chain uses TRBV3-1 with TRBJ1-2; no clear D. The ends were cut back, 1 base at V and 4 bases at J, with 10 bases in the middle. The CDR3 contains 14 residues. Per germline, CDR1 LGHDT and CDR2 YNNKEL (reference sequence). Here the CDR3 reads CASSQGEIIYGYTF. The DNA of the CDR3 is TGTGCCAGCAGCCAAGGCGAGATAATCTATGGCTACACCTTC.

CDR3 protein: CSAISGGAFEQYF. CDR3 DNA sequence: TGCAGTGCAATTAGCGGGGGGGCGTTCGAGCAGTACTTC. The chain uses TRBV20-1 and TRBJ2-7, with 11 bases aligning to TRBD2. This CDR3 contains 13 residues. After removal of 6 bases from V and 6 bases from J, the junction contained 7 bases not matched to a gene. Germline-derived CDR1 and CDR2 are DFQATT and SNEGSKA (reference sequence).

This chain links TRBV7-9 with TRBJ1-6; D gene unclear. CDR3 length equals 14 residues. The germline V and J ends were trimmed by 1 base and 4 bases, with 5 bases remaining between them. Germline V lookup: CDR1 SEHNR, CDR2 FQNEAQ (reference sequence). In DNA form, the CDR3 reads TGTGCCAGCAGCTTAGAGGCTTATAATTCACCCCTCCACTTT. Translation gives CASSLEAYNSPLHF.

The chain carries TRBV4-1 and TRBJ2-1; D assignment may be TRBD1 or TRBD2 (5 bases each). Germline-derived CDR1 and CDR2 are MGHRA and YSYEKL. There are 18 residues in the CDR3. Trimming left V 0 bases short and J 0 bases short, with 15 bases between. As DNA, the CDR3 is TGCGCCAGCAGCCAAGATCCGCTGAGGGGAAGCTCCTACAATGAGCAGTTCTTC. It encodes CASSQDPLRGSSYNEQFF.

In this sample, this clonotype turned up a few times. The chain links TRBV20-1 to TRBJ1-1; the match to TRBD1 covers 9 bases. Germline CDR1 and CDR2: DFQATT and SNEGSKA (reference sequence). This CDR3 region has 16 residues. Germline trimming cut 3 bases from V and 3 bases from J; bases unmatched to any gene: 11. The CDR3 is CSASGPGTGSDTEAFF. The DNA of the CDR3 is TGCAGTGCTAGCGGGCCCGGGACAGGGTCCGACACTGAAGCTTTCTTT.

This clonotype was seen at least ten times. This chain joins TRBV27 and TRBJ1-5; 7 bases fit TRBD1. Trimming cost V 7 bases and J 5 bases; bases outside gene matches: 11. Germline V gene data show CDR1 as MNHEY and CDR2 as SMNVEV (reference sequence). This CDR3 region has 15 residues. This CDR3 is CASKRQGMRDQPQHF. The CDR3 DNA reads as TGTGCCAGCAAAAGACAGGGCATGAGGGATCAGCCCCAGCATTTT.

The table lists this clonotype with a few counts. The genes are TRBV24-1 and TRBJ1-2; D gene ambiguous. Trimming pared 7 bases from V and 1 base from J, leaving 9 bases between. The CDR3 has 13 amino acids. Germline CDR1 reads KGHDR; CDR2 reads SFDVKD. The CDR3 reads CATSVQVNYGYTF. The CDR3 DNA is TGTGCCACCAGCGTTCAGGTTAACTATGGCTACACCTTC.

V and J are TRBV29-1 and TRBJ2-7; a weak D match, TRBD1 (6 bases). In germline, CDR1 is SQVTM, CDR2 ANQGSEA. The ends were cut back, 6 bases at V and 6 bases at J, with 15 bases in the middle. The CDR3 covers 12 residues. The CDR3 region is CSVLTGSGEQYF. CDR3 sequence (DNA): TGCAGCGTGTTGACAGGATCGGGCGAGCAGTACTTC.

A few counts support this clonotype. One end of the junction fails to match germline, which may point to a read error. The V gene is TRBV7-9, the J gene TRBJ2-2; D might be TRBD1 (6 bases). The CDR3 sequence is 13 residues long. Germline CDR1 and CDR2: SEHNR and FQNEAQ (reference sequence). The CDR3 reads CASRLGGSGELFF. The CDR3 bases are TGTGCCAGCAGATTAGGGGGTTCCGGGGAGCTGTTTTTT.

CDR3 protein: CASSVRGGASTGELFF. The CDR3, as DNA: TGTGCCAGCAGCGTTAGAGGGGGCGCGAGCACCGGGGAGCTGTTTTTT. The J gene is TRBJ2-2, the V gene TRBV9; 7 positions agree with TRBD1. The germline gives CDR1 SGDLS, CDR2 YYNGEE. The CDR3 runs to 16 residues. The trim removed 2 bases at V and 4 bases at J, leaving 8 bases unmatched.

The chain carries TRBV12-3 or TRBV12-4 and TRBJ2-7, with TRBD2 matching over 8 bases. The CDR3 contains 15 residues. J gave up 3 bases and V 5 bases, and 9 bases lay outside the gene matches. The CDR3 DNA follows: TGTGCCAGCAGTCTCGGGGGGGGAGTGTACTACGAGCAGTACTTC. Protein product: CASSLGGGVYYEQYF.

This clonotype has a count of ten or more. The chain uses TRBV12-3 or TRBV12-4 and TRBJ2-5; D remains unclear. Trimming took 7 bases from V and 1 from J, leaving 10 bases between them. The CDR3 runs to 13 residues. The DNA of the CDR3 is TGTGCCAGCACCCCGACAAGCCAAGAGACCCAGTACTTC. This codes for CASTPTSQETQYF.

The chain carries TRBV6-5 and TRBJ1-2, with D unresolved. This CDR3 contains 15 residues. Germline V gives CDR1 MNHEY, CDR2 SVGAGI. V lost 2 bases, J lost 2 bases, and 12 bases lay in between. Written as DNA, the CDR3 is TGTGCCAGCAGTTACAGCCAGCGACACAACTATGGCTACACCTTC. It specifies CASSYSQRHNYGYTF.

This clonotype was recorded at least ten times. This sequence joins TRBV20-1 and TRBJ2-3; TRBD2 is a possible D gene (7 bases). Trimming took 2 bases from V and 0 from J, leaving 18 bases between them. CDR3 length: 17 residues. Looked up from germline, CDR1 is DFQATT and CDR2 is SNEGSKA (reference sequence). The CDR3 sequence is CSARPRKGGTSTDTQYF. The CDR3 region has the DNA TGCAGTGCTAGACCTCGGAAGGGGGGGACTAGCACAGATACGCAGTATTTT.